This entry lists 14 T cell receptor beta chains sequenced from one sample in a study of T cell changes during pregnancy in multiple sclerosis. Generated by immunoSEQ multiplex PCR, the TCRdb table keeps only in-frame clones and is missing some. Of approximately 100,000 clones detected, less than 95% appear once; the ten largest clones hold around 1.5%. Material: peripheral blood, obtained after pregnancy. These receptors came from a female donor with multiple sclerosis, enrolled in a pregnancy study.

This clone was recorded only once. V and J are TRBV7-2 and TRBJ2-3; 8 bases fit TRBD2. The CDR3 has 16 residues. Per germline, CDR1 SGHTA and CDR2 FQGNSA. The J segment lost 5 bases and the V segment lost 5 bases, leaving 12 bases of the junction unmatched. The CDR3 loop is CASSAQSGGALDTQYF. CDR3 DNA: TGTGCCAGCAGCGCCCAATCCGGGGGGGCCCTAGATACGCAGTATTTT. Based on the CDR3 plus reference TRBV7-2 and TRBJ2-3, the full variable domain is GAGVSQSPSNKVTEKGKDVELRCDPISGHTALYWYRQSLGQGLEFLIYFQGNSAPDKSGLPSDRFSAERTGGSVSTLTIQRTQQEDSAVYLCASSAQSGGALDTQYFGPGTRLTVL.

The gene calls are TRBV18 and TRBJ1-2; TRBD1 is a possible D gene (6 bases). Germline V gene sequence: CDR1 KGHSH, CDR2 LQKENI. Trimming removed 4 bases from V and 8 bases from J, with 11 bases in between. The length of the CDR3 is 12 residues. The CDR3 DNA is TGTGCCAGCTCACTACAGGGTGACGGCTACACCTTC. Translated: CASSLQGDGYTF.

The chain carries TRBV5-1 and TRBJ1-2; no clear D gene. V lost 2 bases and J lost 3, with 14 bases in between. The CDR3 sequence is 15 residues long. The V gene's germline CDR1 is SGHRS and CDR2 YFSETQ. The CDR3: CASSFGGSIDYGYTF. The CDR3 DNA sequence: TGCGCCAGCAGCTTTGGAGGGAGCATCGACTATGGCTACACCTTC.

This chain uses TRBV5-1 with TRBJ1-6; 10 bases align to TRBD1. Germline V CDR1 and CDR2: SGHRS, YFSETQ. The junction had 14 bases not matched to a gene; V was cut back by 4 bases and J by 7 bases. The CDR3 runs to 18 residues. The CDR3 bases are TGCGCCAGCAGCGTCTACTCAACGGGACAGGGGATGAATTCACCCCTCCACTTT. This translates into CASSVYSTGQGMNSPLHF.

V and J are TRBV18 and TRBJ2-7; D is perhaps TRBD2 (6 bases). Germline V gene lookup returns CDR1 KGHSH and CDR2 LQKENI. This CDR3 spans 14 amino acids. The V and J ends lost 0 bases and 4 bases respectively, with 10 bases between them. The CDR3: CASSPPRGTYEQYF. The CDR3 nucleotides read TGTGCCAGCTCACCACCACGGGGGACGTACGAGCAGTACTTC.

The chain has TRBV6-4 and TRBJ2-3; 10 bases agree with TRBD2. The germline V gene encodes CDR1 MRHNA and CDR2 SNTAGT. This CDR3 has 16 amino acids. V was clipped by 2 bases and J by 2 bases; unmatched bases: 4. CDR3: CASSDSGGAPTDTQYF. For the CDR3, the DNA is TGTGCCAGCAGTGACAGCGGGGGGGCCCCCACAGATACGCAGTATTTT.

The V and J genes are TRBV6-1 and TRBJ2-3; D unclear. V gave up 3 bases and J gave up 1 base, with 8 bases separating them. The CDR3 consists of 14 residues. Germline V lookup: CDR1 MNHNS, CDR2 SASEGT. In DNA, the CDR3 is TGTGCCAGCAGTGAGAGACACCGCACAGATACGCAGTATTTT. It encodes CASSERHRTDTQYF.

The V call is TRBV30, the J call TRBJ2-7, with 12 bases lining up with TRBD1. J gave up 4 bases and V 6 bases, and 7 bases lay outside the gene matches. The CDR3 length is 14 residues. The germline gives CDR1 GTSNPN, CDR2 SVGIG (reference sequence). CDR3 loop: CACDWGQGAYEQYF. The DNA for the CDR3 is TGTGCCTGTGACTGGGGACAGGGGGCATACGAGCAGTACTTC. The variable domain in full, completed from reference TRBV30 and TRBJ2-7, reads SQTIHQWPATLVQPVGSPLSLECTVEGTSNPNLYWYRQAAGRGLQLLFYSVGIGQISSEVPQNLSASRPQDRQFILSSKKLLLSDSGFYLCACDWGQGAYEQYFGPGTRLTVT.

This clone showed up just once. The chain joins TRBV19 to TRBJ2-3; 9 bases align to TRBD1. The CDR3 totals 15 residues. V shed 3 bases, J shed 5 bases, and the junction held 6 bases outside the gene matches. Per germline, CDR1 LNHDA and CDR2 SQIVND (reference sequence). In nucleotides, the CDR3 is TGTGCCAGTAGTATCAAACAGGGGGCGAAAGATACGCAGTATTTT. Encoded protein: CASSIKQGAKDTQYF.

This sequence joins TRBV30 and TRBJ2-1; D perhaps matches TRBD2 (5 bases). Trimming pared 2 bases from V and 0 bases from J, leaving 8 bases between. CDR1 and CDR2 (germline): GTSNPN, SVGIG (reference sequence). There are 14 residues in the CDR3. The CDR3 spells CAWSLALSYNEQFF. DNA of the CDR3: TGTGCCTGGAGTCTAGCTCTCTCCTACAATGAGCAGTTCTTC.

The sample holds a few counts of this clone. The chain joins TRBV5-1 to TRBJ1-1; D may be TRBD1 (6 bases). With 4 bases removed from V and 0 bases from J, the gap between germline ends came to 10 bases. The germline gives CDR1 SGHRS, CDR2 YFSETQ. The CDR3 spans 14 residues. CDR3 residues: CASSVRDMNTEAFF. CDR3 nucleotides: TGCGCCAGCAGCGTCAGGGACATGAACACTGAAGCTTTCTTT.

This clone was detected only once. A read error may account for a junction end that differs from germline. This sequence joins TRBV2 and TRBJ1-1; 8 bases fit TRBD1. Looked up from germline, CDR1 is SNHLY and CDR2 is FYNNEI. This CDR3 spans 14 amino acids. CDR3 protein: CASREDRVKTEAFF. The CDR3 DNA follows: TGTGCCAGCAGGGAGGACAGGGTGAAAACTGAAGCTTTCTTT.

J is TRBJ2-2 and V is TRBV30; 7 nucleotides match TRBD1. V shed 3 bases and J 4 bases; nucleotides not matched to a gene: 2. The germline V gene has CDR1 GTSNPN and CDR2 SVGIG (reference sequence). The CDR3 consists of 13 residues. CDR3 residues: CAWSSGGTGELFF. CDR3 coding DNA: TGTGCCTGGAGCTCAGGGGGCACCGGGGAGCTGTTTTTT.

The rearrangement links TRBV4-1 to TRBJ1-1; a possible D gene is TRBD1 (5 bases). V lost 3 bases, J lost 5 bases, and 19 bases lay in between. This CDR3 region has 16 residues. The germline gives CDR1 MGHRA, CDR2 YSYEKL. The CDR3 DNA is TGCGCCAGCAGCCACCTCCTGGGGAGGGGAAGGACTGAAGCTTTCTTT. Translating it yields CASSHLLGRGRTEAFF.